This is a list of T cell receptor beta chains from one sample in a study of spatial heterogeneity in lung cancer. Via MiXCR, TCRdb re-called the 5' RACE reads, giving one row per CDR3 protein. The profile shows roughly 11,000 distinct CDR3 sequences, just over 14% of them singletons. Sample: lung tumor tissue, taken at surgery. These receptors were obtained from a male donor with early-stage non-small cell lung cancer. CDR3s include the opening cysteine and the closing phenylalanine or tryptophan. The D gene is left open where the match is weak. Size is omitted from some rows. Given values are once, few, many or a class for expanded clones.

V	size	D	J	CDR3	DNA
TRBV15	medium-sized	TRBD1	TRBJ2-7	CATSRGGTAFYEQYF	TGTGCCACCAGCAGAGGGGGGACAGCTTTCTACGAGCAGTACTTC
TRBV6-5	many	TRBD2	TRBJ2-7	CASRPTSGVLYEQYF	TGTGCCAGCAGACCGACTAGCGGGGTTTTGTACGAGCAGTACTTC
TRBV6-5	many	TRBD1	TRBJ1-2	CASSYLDRTKRDYGYTF	TGTGCCAGCAGTTACTTGGACAGGACGAAGCGGGACTATGGCTACACCTTC
TRBV28	many	NA	TRBJ2-5	CASSLTGANKETQYF	TGTGCCAGCAGTTTAACGGGCGCTAACAAAGAGACCCAGTACTTC
TRBV20-1	many	NA	TRBJ2-6	CSASDRGRSGANVLTF	TGCAGTGCTAGTGACCGGGGGCGCTCTGGGGCCAACGTCCTGACTTTC
TRBV7-8	medium-sized	NA	TRBJ2-6	CASSLSGGSSGANVLTF	TGTGCCAGCAGCTTATCAGGGGGGAGCTCTGGGGCCAACGTCCTGACTTTC
TRBV9	many	NA	TRBJ2-2	CASSPTPLGNTGELFF	TGTGCCAGCAGCCCTACCCCCCTCGGGAACACCGGGGAGCTGTTTTTT
TRBV10-3	many	NA	TRBJ1-4	CAISELGWGEKLFF	TGTGCCATCAGTGAGCTGGGATGGGGCGAAAAACTGTTTTTT
TRBV7-9	NA	TRBD1	TRBJ2-6	CASSPGTGGANVLTF	TGTGCCAGCAGCCCGGGGACAGGTGGGGCCAACGTCCTGACTTTC
TRBV13	medium-sized	NA	TRBJ2-6	CASSRDSGSSGANVLTF	TGTGCCAGCAGCCGGGACAGCGGGAGCTCTGGGGCCAACGTCCTGACTTTC
TRBV20-1	few	NA	TRBJ2-3	CSANPLNTDTQYF	TGCAGTGCTAACCCCCTGAACACAGATACGCAGTATTTT
TRBV2	few	NA	TRBJ2-2	CAGSGSLGDTGELFF	TGTGCCGGTTCAGGGTCCTTAGGGGACACCGGGGAGCTGTTTTTT
TRBV5-1	NA	NA	TRBJ1-2	CASSPGIGYTF	TGCGCCAGCAGCCCCGGCATTGGCTACACCTTC
TRBV5-1	many	TRBD1	TRBJ2-7	CASSGGQGANEQYF	TGCGCCAGCAGCGGAGGACAGGGGGCAAACGAGCAGTACTTC
TRBV20-1	medium-sized	TRBD2	TRBJ2-5	CSATLALLQETQYF	TGCAGTGCCACACTAGCGCTGTTGCAAGAGACCCAGTACTTC
TRBV5-1	many	NA	TRBJ1-1	CASSLRTSPNTEAFF	TGCGCCAGCAGCCTCAGAACATCCCCCAACACTGAAGCTTTCTTT
TRBV11-2	NA	NA	TRBJ2-1	CASSSPGDEQFF	TGTGCCAGCAGCTCCCCCGGGGATGAGCAGTTCTTC
TRBV6-2/TRBV6-3	few	TRBD1	TRBJ2-3	CASKTSRDRPSTDTQYF	TGTGCCAGCAAGACGTCCCGGGACAGACCTAGCACAGATACGCAGTATTTT
TRBV7-8	NA	NA	TRBJ1-5	CTSSPNRGPSQPQHF	TGTACCAGCAGCCCTAACCGGGGGCCTAGTCAGCCCCAGCATTTT
TRBV24-1	NA	NA	TRBJ2-3	CAAGPTDTQYF	TGTGCCGCGGGCCCCACAGATACGCAGTATTTT